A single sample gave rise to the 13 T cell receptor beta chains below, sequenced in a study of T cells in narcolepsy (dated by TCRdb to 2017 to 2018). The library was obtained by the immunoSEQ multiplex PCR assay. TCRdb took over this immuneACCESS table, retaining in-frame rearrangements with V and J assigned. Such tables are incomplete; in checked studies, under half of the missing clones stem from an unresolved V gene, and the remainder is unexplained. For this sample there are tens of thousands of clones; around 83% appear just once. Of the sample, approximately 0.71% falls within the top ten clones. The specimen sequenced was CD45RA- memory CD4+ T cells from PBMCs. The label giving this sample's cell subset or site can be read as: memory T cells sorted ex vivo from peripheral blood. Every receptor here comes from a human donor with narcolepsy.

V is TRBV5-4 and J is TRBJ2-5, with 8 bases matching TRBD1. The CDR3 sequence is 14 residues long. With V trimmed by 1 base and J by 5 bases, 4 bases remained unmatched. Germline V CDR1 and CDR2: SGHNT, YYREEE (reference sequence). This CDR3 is CASSLQGAGETQYF. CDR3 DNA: TGTGCCAGCAGCTTGCAGGGGGCAGGGGAGACCCAGTACTTC.

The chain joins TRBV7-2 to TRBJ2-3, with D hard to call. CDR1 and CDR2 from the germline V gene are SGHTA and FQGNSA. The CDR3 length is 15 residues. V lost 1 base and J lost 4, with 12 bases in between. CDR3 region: CASSLEGYWADTQYF. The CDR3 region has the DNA TGTGCCAGCAGCTTAGAGGGCTATTGGGCAGATACGCAGTATTTT.

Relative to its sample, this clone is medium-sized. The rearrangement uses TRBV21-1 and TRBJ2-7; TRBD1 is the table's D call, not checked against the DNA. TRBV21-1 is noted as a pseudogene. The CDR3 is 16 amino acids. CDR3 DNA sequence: TGTGCCAGCAGCAAAGACAGGGAATGGTGCTCCTACGAGCAGTACTTC. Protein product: CASSKDREWCSYEQYF.

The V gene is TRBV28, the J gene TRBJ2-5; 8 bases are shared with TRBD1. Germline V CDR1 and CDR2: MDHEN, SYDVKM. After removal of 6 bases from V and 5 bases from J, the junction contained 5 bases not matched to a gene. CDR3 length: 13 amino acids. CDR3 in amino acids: CASSGQGGETQYF. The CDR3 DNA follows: TGTGCCAGCAGCGGACAGGGCGGGGAGACCCAGTACTTC.

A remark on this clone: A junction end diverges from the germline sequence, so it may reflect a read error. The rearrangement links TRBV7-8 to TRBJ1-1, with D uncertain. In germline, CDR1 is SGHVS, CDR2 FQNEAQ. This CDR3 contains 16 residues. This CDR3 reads CASSLAQGRIYTEAFF. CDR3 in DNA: TGTGCCAGCAGCCTAGCCCAAGGACGGATTTACACTGAAGCTTTCTTT. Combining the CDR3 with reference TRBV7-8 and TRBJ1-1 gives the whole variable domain GAGVSQSPRYKVAKRGQDVALRCDPISGHVSLFWYQQALGQGPEFLTYFQNEAQLDKSGLPSDRFFAERPEGSVSTLKIQRTQQEDSAVYLCASSLAQGRIYTEAFFGQGTRLTVV.

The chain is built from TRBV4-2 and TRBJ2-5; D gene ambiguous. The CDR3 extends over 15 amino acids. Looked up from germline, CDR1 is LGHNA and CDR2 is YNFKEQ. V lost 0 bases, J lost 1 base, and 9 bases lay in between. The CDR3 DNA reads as TGTGCCAGCAGCCAAGAGGCAATGGGCCAAGAGACCCAGTACTTC. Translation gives CASSQEAMGQETQYF.

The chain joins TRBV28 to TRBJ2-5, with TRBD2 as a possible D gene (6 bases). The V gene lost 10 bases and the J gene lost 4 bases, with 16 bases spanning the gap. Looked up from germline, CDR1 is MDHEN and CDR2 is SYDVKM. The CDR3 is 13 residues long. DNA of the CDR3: TGTGCCACCGGACTACCCCCGTTAGAGACCCAGTACTTC. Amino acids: CATGLPPLETQYF.

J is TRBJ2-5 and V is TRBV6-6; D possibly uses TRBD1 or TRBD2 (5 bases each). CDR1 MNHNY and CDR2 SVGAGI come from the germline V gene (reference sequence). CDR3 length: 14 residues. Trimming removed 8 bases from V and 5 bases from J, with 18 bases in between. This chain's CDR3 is CASLPGARGETQYF. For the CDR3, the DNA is TGTGCCAGCCTCCCCGGGGCCCGAGGGGAGACCCAGTACTTC.

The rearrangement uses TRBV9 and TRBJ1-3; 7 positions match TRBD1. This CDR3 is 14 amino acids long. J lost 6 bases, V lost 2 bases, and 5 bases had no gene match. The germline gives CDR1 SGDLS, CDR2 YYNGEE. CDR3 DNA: TGTGCCAGCAGCGTTGGGACAGACGTAAACACCATATATTTT. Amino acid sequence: CASSVGTDVNTIYF.

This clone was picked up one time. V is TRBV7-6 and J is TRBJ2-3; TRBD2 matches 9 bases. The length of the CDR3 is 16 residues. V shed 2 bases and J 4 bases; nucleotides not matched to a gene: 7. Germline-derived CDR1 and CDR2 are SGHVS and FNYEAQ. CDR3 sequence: CASSLRRGGFPDTQYF. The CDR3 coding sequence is TGTGCCAGCAGCTTAAGGCGGGGGGGGTTCCCAGATACGCAGTATTTT.

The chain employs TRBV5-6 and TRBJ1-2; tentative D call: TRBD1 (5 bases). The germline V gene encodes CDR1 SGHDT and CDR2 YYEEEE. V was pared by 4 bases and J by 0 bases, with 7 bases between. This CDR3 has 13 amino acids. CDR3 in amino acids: CASSPQANYGYTF. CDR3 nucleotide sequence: TGTGCCAGCAGCCCACAGGCTAACTATGGCTACACCTTC.

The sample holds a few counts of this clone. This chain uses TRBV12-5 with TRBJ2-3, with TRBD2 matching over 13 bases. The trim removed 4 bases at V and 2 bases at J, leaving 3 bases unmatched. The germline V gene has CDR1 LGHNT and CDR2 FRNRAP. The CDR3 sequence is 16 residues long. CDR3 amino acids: CASGSGLAGDTDTQYF. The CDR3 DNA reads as TGTGCTAGTGGTTCAGGACTAGCGGGAGACACAGATACGCAGTATTTT.

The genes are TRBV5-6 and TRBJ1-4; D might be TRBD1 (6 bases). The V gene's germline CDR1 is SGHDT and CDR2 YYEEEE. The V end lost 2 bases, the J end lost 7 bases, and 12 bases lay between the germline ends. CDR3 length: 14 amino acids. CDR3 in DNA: TGTGCCAGCAGCTTACAGGGTACCGGTGAAAAACTGTTTTTT. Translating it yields CASSLQGTGEKLFF.